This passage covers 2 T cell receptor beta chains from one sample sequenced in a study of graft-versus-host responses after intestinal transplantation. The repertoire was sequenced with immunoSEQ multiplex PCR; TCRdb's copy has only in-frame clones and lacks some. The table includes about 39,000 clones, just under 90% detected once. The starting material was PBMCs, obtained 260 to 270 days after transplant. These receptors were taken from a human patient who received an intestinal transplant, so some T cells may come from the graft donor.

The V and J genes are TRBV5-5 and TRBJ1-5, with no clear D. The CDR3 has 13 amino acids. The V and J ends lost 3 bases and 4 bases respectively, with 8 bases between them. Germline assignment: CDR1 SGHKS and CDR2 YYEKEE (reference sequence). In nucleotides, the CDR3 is TGTGCCAGCAGCTCCAGAGATAATCAGCCCCAGCATTTT. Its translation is CASSSRDNQPQHF. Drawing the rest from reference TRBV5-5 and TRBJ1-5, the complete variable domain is DAGVTQSPTHLIKTRGQQVTLRCSPISGHKSVSWYQQVLGQGPQFIFQYYEKEERGRGNFPDRFSARQFPNYSSELNVNALLLGDSALYLCASSSRDNQPQHFGDGTRLSIL.

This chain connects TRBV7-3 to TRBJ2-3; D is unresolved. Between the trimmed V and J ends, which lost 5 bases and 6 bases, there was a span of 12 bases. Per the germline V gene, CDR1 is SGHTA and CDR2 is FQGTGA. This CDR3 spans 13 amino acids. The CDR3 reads CASSPLLGDTQYF. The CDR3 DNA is TGTGCCAGCAGCCCGCTTCTGGGGGATACGCAGTATTTT. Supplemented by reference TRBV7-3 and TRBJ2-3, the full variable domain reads GAGVSQTPSNKVTEKGKYVELRCDPISGHTALYWYRQSLGQGPEFLIYFQGTGAADDSGLPNDRFFAVRPEGSVSTLKIQRTERGDSAVYLCASSPLLGDTQYFGPGTRLTVL.